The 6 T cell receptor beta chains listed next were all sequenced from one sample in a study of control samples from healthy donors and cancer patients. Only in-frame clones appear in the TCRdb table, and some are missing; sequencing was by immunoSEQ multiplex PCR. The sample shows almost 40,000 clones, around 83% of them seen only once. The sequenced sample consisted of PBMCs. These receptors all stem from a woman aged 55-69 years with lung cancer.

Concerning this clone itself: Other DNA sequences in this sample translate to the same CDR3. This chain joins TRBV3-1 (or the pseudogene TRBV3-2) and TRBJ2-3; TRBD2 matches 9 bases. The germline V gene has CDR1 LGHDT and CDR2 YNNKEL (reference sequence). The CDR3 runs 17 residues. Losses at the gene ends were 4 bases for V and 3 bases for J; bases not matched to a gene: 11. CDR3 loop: CASSLRAREGGTDTQYF. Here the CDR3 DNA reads TGTGCCAGCAGCCTGAGGGCGCGGGAGGGAGGGACAGATACGCAGTATTTT.

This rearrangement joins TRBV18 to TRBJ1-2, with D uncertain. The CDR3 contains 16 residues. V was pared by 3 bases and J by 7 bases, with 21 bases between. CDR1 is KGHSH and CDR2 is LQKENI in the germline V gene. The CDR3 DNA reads TGTGCCAGCTCACCTCCCCAGGTCGGGTTAGTTGGTGGCTACACCTTC. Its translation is CASSPPQVGLVGGYTF.

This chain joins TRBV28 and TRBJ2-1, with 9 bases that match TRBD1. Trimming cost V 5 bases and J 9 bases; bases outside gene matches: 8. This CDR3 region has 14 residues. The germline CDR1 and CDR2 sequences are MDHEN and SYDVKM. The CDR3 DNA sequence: TGTGCCAGCAGTCCCGGGACAGGGATTAGTGAGCAGTTCTTC. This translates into CASSPGTGISEQFF.

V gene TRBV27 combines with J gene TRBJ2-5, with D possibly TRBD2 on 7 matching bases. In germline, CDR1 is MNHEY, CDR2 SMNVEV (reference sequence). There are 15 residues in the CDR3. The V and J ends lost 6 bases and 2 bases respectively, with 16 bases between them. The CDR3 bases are TGTGCCAGCAGCAAAAGCGGGACAACTCAAGAGACCCAGTACTTC. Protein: CASSKSGTTQETQYF.

CDR3 region: CASEDHGGEQYF. The CDR3 DNA reads TGTGCCAGCGAGGACCACGGCGGCGAGCAGTACTTC. The chain uses TRBV4-2 and TRBJ2-7, with unresolved D. V dropped 8 bases and J dropped 6 bases, with 14 bases sitting between them. Germline-derived CDR1 and CDR2 are LGHNA and YNFKEQ. This CDR3 contains 12 residues.

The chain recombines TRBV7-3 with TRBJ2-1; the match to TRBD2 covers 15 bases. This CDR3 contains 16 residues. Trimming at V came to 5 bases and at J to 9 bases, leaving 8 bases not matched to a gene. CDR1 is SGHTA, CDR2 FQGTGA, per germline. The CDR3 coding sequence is TGTGCCAGCAGCCCCCTGGGACTAGCGGGAGGTGGTGAGCAGTTCTTC. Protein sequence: CASSPLGLAGGGEQFF.